Described below is a single TCR beta chain sequence and its context. Its antigen is currently unknown. Only in-frame clones appear in the TCRdb table, and some are missing; sequencing was by immunoSEQ multiplex PCR. The sample lists some 50,000 clones; around 85% were seen once. CDR3 length: 15 residues. CDR1 and CDR2 (germline): SGHDN, FVKESK. Trimming pared 2 bases from V and 5 bases from J, leaving 16 bases between. The data were obtained in a study of T cell responses to AZD1222 COVID-19 vaccine. Looking at the study overall: Pooled in the analysis were second doses at about 4 or about 12 weeks. Findings and limits, study-wide: It should be noted that donors were predominantly white British and more often female, and clonal diversity was possibly underestimated. Spike-specific TCRs gained breadth and depth after people received two AZD1222 doses.

The TCR comes from an adult in good health. The rearrangement joins TRBV14 to TRBJ2-7; tentative D call: TRBD1 (5 bases). Sequencing used peripheral blood, obtained on day 0 of AZD1222 vaccination. Here the CDR3 reads CASSQSLAGSNEQYF. DNA of the CDR3: TGTGCCAGCAGCCAAAGTCTGGCAGGGTCCAACGAGCAGTACTTC.